This T cell receptor beta chain was observed in a study of immune evolution from preneoplasia to lung adenocarcinoma. Overall study findings and caveats: Normal lung had highest clonality; later lesions appeared denser, more diverse. From normal lung to invasive adenocarcinoma, top clone frequencies appeared to decrease.

Germline CDR1 reads SGHTA; CDR2 reads FQGNSA. The V end lost 5 bases, the J end lost 10 bases, and 18 bases lay between the germline ends. This CDR3 has 15 residues. Resections took place in Japan or China from about 2014 to 2017. After pathologic assessment, macro-dissection selected premalignant or tumor cells for extraction. Generated by immunoSEQ multiplex PCR, the TCRdb table keeps only in-frame clones and is missing some. In the table there are about 10,000 clones, more than 75% of which are singletons. Turning to this clone: The antigen is undetermined.

This TCR came from a person aged 70 to 85 with lung adenocarcinoma. Sequencing was carried out using FFPE minimally invasive lung adenocarcinoma tissue. The rearrangement joins TRBV7-2 to TRBJ1-6; the D is unclear. CDR3 nucleotides: TGTGCCAGCAGCCACACACCCAATTCAGGATCACCCCTCCACTTT. It yields the protein CASSHTPNSGSPLHF.